Described below is a single TCR beta chain sequence and its context. The antigen is undetermined. CDR1 is SGDLS, CDR2 YYNGEE, per germline. The CDR3 runs 15 residues. V shed 3 bases and J shed 4 bases, with 11 bases lying between them. The data were obtained in a study of CD8+CD57+ T cells in acquired aplastic anemia. Study information: Sorted CD4+ plus CD8+ cells gave DNA averaging around 3 ug. Overall study results and limits: The study found no significant CD8+ Simpson's diversity difference between patients and controls. Patients and controls were found to share roughly 31 CD8+ CDR3 sequences.

The template used for profiling TCR beta VDJ and CDR3 was genomic DNA. TCRdb re-derived calls from the reads in MiXCR, one entry per CDR3 protein. The table shows about 180,000 distinct CDR3 sequences, with around half occurring only once. Individuals selected for sequencing had exhibited CD8+CD57+ cell expansion on flow cytometry. Each patient gave a blood sample that was collected before any therapy had been received. The chain joins TRBV9 to TRBJ1-6; D is uncertain. Input material: sorted CD4+, CD8+, or CD8+CD57+ T cells (not recorded which) from PBMCs. The source of this sequence is a human donor with aplastic anemia. The CDR3 loop is CASSERTGYNSPLHF. Written as DNA, the CDR3 is TGTGCCAGCAGCGAGCGGACTGGGTATAATTCACCCCTCCACTTT.